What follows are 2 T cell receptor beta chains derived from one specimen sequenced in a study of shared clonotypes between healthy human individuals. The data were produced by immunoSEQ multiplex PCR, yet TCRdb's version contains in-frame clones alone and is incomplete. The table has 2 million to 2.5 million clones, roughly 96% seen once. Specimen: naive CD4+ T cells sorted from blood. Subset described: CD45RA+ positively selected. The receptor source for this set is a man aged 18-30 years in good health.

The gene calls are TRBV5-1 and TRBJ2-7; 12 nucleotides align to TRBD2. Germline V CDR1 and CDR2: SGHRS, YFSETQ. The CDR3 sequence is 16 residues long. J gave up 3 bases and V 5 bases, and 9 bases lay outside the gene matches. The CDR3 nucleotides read TGCGCCAGCAGTTATGATGGACTAGCGGGGCTCTACGAGCAGTACTTC. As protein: CASSYDGLAGLYEQYF.

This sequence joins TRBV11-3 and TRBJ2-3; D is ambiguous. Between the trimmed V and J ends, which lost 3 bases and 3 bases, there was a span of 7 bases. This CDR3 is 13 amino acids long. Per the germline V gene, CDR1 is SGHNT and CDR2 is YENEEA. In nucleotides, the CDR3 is TGTGCCAGCAGCTTGAGGATAACAGATACGCAGTATTTT. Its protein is CASSLRITDTQYF.